This passage covers 25 T cell receptor beta chains from one sample sequenced in a study of blood T cells in healthy people across ages. Combining a sample-barcoded 5' primer with a J-beta primer mix, a second PCR ran for about 7 to 11 cycles. TCRdb fed the 5' RACE reads into MiXCR, producing one record per CDR3 protein. The table shows about 780,000 distinct CDR3 sequences, with around 24% occurring only once. A further study also used this sample, focusing on T cells of mothers and their children.

The sequencing input was blood. These receptors were taken from a boy between 10 and 17 years old in good health.

The V gene is TRBV9, the J gene TRBJ2-7; 11 nucleotides align to TRBD2. The ends lost 2 bases at V and 5 bases at J; junction bases unmatched: 12. Germline V lookup: CDR1 SGDLS, CDR2 YYNGEE. CDR3 length equals 17 residues. The CDR3 loop reads CASSVGTSGLSVHEQYF. CDR3 nucleotide sequence: TGTGCCAGCAGCGTTGGGACTAGCGGCCTCTCGGTCCACGAGCAGTACTTC.

This clonotype turned up a few times. The chain links TRBV20-1 to TRBJ2-5; 7 bases match TRBD1. CDR1 is DFQATT and CDR2 is SNEGSKA in the germline V gene (reference sequence). Trimming took 5 bases from V and 1 from J; bases not matched to a gene: 13. CDR3 size: 16 residues. The CDR3 sequence is CSASPGGREPQETQYF. The CDR3 coding sequence is TGCAGTGCTTCCCCAGGGGGACGCGAACCCCAAGAGACCCAGTACTTC.

This clonotype was observed a handful of times. The chain employs TRBV7-9 and TRBJ2-5; 8 bases fit TRBD1. This CDR3 region has 14 residues. Trimming cost V 3 bases and J 5 bases; bases outside gene matches: 5. Germline V gene lookup returns CDR1 SEHNR and CDR2 FQNEAQ (reference sequence). The CDR3 spells CASSFRQGWETQYF. For the CDR3, the DNA is TGTGCCAGCAGCTTCCGACAGGGGTGGGAGACCCAGTACTTC.

This rearrangement joins TRBV28 to TRBJ2-3; D possibly uses TRBD1 or TRBD2 (5 bases each). Germline V lookup: CDR1 MDHEN, CDR2 SYDVKM. V was trimmed by 5 bases and J by 4 bases, leaving 16 bases between them. This CDR3 is 15 amino acids long. CDR3 in DNA: TGTGCCAGCAGTCCGGGACCCAGAAACGCAGATACGCAGTATTTT. It encodes CASSPGPRNADTQYF.

Only a few counts were recorded for this clonotype. V gene TRBV24-1 combines with J gene TRBJ1-2; possible D gene TRBD1, 5 bases. The CDR3 is made up of 16 amino acids. The V end lost 4 bases, the J end lost 2 bases, and 16 bases lay between the germline ends. The germline V gene encodes CDR1 KGHDR and CDR2 SFDVKD. The CDR3 nucleotides are TGTGCCACCAGTGACGCCGGGACGTCTGCGAACTATGGCTACACCTTC. It yields the protein CATSDAGTSANYGYTF.

This clonotype has only a few counts. This sequence joins TRBV29-1 and TRBJ2-7; 10 bases align to TRBD2. Matching the DNA end better, TRBJ2-1 makes the J call doubtful. Germline CDR1 and CDR2: SQVTM and ANQGSEA. This CDR3 is 15 amino acids long. CDR3 residues: CSVESGGASYNEQFF. CDR3 DNA sequence: TGCAGCGTTGAAAGCGGGGGGGCATCCTACAATGAGCAGTTCTTC.

This clonotype was seen a few times. The V and J genes are TRBV4-1 and TRBJ1-4; D is uncertain. Germline CDR1 and CDR2: MGHRA and YSYEKL. Between the trimmed V and J ends, which lost 1 base and 6 bases, there was a span of 12 bases. This CDR3 contains 15 residues. The DNA for the CDR3 is TGCGCCAGCAGCCAAGCGACGGTGGCGGATGAAAAACTGTTTTTT. It yields the protein CASSQATVADEKLFF.

The rearrangement joins TRBV20-1 to TRBJ2-3; 8 bases fit TRBD2. Germline CDR1 DFQATT, CDR2 SNEGSKA (reference sequence). The CDR3 runs to 14 residues. J gave up 0 bases and V 6 bases, and 5 bases lay outside the gene matches. The CDR3 sequence: CSARSGVSTDTQYF. CDR3 nucleotides: TGCAGTGCCCGTAGCGGGGTGAGCACAGATACGCAGTATTTT.

This chain connects TRBV28 to TRBJ2-7; 8 nucleotides align to TRBD1. V dropped 5 bases and J dropped 0; count of bases not matched to a gene: 12. This CDR3 spans 17 amino acids. From germline, CDR1 is MDHEN and CDR2 SYDVKM. CDR3 in DNA: TGTGCCAGCAGTCAAGGGACAGGAGGGGAAACCTCCTACGAGCAGTACTTC. Amino acids: CASSQGTGGETSYEQYF.

The CDR3 region has the DNA TGTGCCAGCTCACCACCAGGGGGCAAACGCTCTGGGGCCAACGTCCTGACTTTC. This sequence encodes CASSPPGGKRSGANVLTF. The V and J genes are TRBV18 and TRBJ2-6, with 7 positions matching TRBD1. CDR3 length: 18 amino acids. The ends lost 0 bases at V and 0 bases at J; junction bases unmatched: 5. Looked up from germline, CDR1 is KGHSH and CDR2 is LQKENI.

This chain links TRBV4-1 with TRBJ2-7; D tentatively fits TRBD1 or TRBD2 (5 bases each). In germline, CDR1 is MGHRA, CDR2 YSYEKL. Trimming left V 2 bases short and J 3 bases short, with 17 bases between. The CDR3 covers 16 residues. The CDR3 nucleotides read TGCGCCAGCAGCCAATGGACCCGGGGCACCCGCTACGAGCAGTACTTC. It translates to CASSQWTRGTRYEQYF.

V gene TRBV4-1 combines with J gene TRBJ1-2, with D uncertain. From germline, CDR1 is MGHRA and CDR2 YSYEKL. The CDR3 is 16 amino acids. Trimming pared 0 bases from V and 5 bases from J, leaving 16 bases between. The CDR3 bases are TGCGCCAGCAGCCAAGATTCGACGGAGCCCAGGTATGGCTACACCTTC. Translation: CASSQDSTEPRYGYTF.

This clonotype occurred many times. V usage is TRBV29-1 and J usage is TRBJ2-5; D is perhaps TRBD1 (5 bases). CDR1 and CDR2 from the germline V gene are SQVTM and ANQGSEA. With 1 base removed from V and 6 bases from J, the gap between germline ends came to 18 bases. This CDR3 comprises 15 residues. CDR3 nucleotides: TGCAGCGTTGAAGCGGTGGGCAGGGCGAGGCAGACCCAGTACTTC. The encoded protein is CSVEAVGRARQTQYF.

V is TRBV20-1 and J is TRBJ2-3, with 8 nucleotides matching TRBD2. CDR3 length equals 14 residues. The germline gives CDR1 DFQATT, CDR2 SNEGSKA (reference sequence). J lost 4 bases, V lost 6 bases, and 9 bases had no gene match. The CDR3 protein is CSAPNFGGADTQYF. CDR3 in DNA: TGCAGTGCACCTAACTTCGGGGGGGCAGATACGCAGTATTTT.

This chain connects TRBV5-1 to TRBJ1-1, with D hard to call. The CDR3 is 14 residues long. The germline gives CDR1 SGHRS, CDR2 YFSETQ. V was cut by 4 bases and J by 1 base, with 11 bases left in between. The DNA of the CDR3 is TGCGCCAGCAGCAGAAACAGTGAGAACACTGAAGCTTTCTTT. It specifies CASSRNSENTEAFF.

This clonotype came up a few times. The rearrangement uses TRBV5-4 and TRBJ2-6, with no clear D. CDR1 is SGHNT and CDR2 is YYREEE in the germline V gene (reference sequence). Trimming pared 5 bases from V and 1 base from J, leaving 13 bases between. The CDR3 loop spans 16 amino acids. This CDR3 is CASRNSTYSGANVLTF. The DNA for the CDR3 is TGTGCCAGCAGGAATTCTACGTATTCTGGGGCCAACGTCCTGACTTTC.

The sample holds a few counts of this clonotype. A read error may account for a junction end that differs from germline. J is TRBJ1-6 and V is TRBV9; weak D call: TRBD1 (5 bases). The germline CDR1 and CDR2 sequences are SGDLS and YYNGEE. This CDR3 has 16 amino acids. The chain's CDR3 is CASSVGGTGYNSPLRF. The CDR3 bases are TGTGCCAGCAGCGTAGGGGGGACGGGCTATAATTCACCCCTCCGCTTT.

This clonotype was detected a few times. The chain has TRBV6-5 and TRBJ1-1; D uncertain. The CDR3 spans 15 residues. Germline V gene lookup returns CDR1 MNHEY and CDR2 SVGAGI. The germline V and J ends were trimmed by 5 bases and 4 bases, with 17 bases remaining between them. The CDR3 protein is CASSPRGPLITEAFF. The CDR3 DNA follows: TGTGCCAGCAGTCCCCGCGGGCCCCTAATCACTGAAGCTTTCTTT.

This clonotype was counted at least ten times. The chain has TRBV27 and TRBJ1-4; 9 bases are a match to TRBD1. The CDR3 consists of 15 residues. J lost 3 bases, V lost 4 bases, and 3 bases had no gene match. The germline V gene encodes CDR1 MNHEY and CDR2 SMNVEV (reference sequence). The CDR3 sequence is CASSSQGAANEKLFF. CDR3 nucleotide sequence: TGTGCCAGCAGTTCACAGGGGGCTGCTAATGAAAAACTGTTTTTT.

The CDR3 spells CASSEPRVTGELFF. The DNA for the CDR3 is TGTGCCAGCAGTGAGCCTAGGGTCACCGGGGAGCTGTTTTTT. This chain links TRBV6-1 with TRBJ2-2; D gene ambiguous. V lost 3 bases and J 4 bases, leaving 9 bases between the germline ends. Per germline, CDR1 MNHNS and CDR2 SASEGT. This CDR3 region has 14 residues.

The chain recombines TRBV6-5 with TRBJ2-3, with D hard to call. This CDR3 comprises 14 residues. The germline V and J ends were trimmed by 4 bases and 4 bases, with 12 bases remaining between them. CDR1 is MNHEY and CDR2 is SVGAGI in the germline V gene. CDR3 in amino acids: CASSSPGQADTQYF. CDR3 nucleotide sequence: TGTGCCAGCAGTTCTCCCGGGCAAGCAGATACGCAGTATTTT.

This clonotype was detected many times. The rearrangement links TRBV4-2 to TRBJ1-2; D unresolved. Germline V gives CDR1 LGHNA, CDR2 YNFKEQ. Trimming removed 0 bases from V and 0 bases from J, with 20 bases in between. The CDR3 has 19 amino acids. In DNA form, the CDR3 reads TGTGCCAGCAGCCAAGATCGGTCTTACTTCGCCGTAGCTAACTATGGCTACACCTTC. This encodes CASSQDRSYFAVANYGYTF.

J is TRBJ2-7 and V is TRBV4-1; TRBD1 matches 10 bases. The germline CDR1 and CDR2 sequences are MGHRA and YSYEKL. The CDR3 covers 14 residues. V lost 5 bases to trimming and J lost 3 bases; unmatched junction nucleotides: 4. The CDR3, as DNA: TGCGCCAGCAGCGACCGGGACAGGGGCTACGAGCAGTACTTC. It specifies CASSDRDRGYEQYF.

This clonotype has more than one count but fewer than ten. The V call is TRBV30, the J call TRBJ2-1, with 8 bases that match TRBD2. V dropped 2 bases and J dropped 2; count of bases not matched to a gene: 5. The CDR3 is 15 residues long. Germline lookup yields CDR1 GTSNPN and CDR2 SVGIG (reference sequence). CDR3 sequence (DNA): TGTGCCTGGAGTCAACGGGGGGGACCCTACAATGAGCAGTTCTTC. This sequence encodes CAWSQRGGPYNEQFF.

The table lists this clonotype with a few counts. This chain uses TRBV3-1 with TRBJ1-1; D gene ambiguous. CDR3 length: 13 amino acids. Trimming left V 2 bases short and J 4 bases short, with 8 bases between. Germline CDR1 and CDR2: LGHDT and YNNKEL (reference sequence). The CDR3 sequence is CASSQWVGTEAFF. The CDR3 nucleotides read TGTGCCAGCAGCCAATGGGTGGGCACTGAAGCTTTCTTT.